This is a list of T cell receptor beta chains from one sample in a study of shared clonotypes between healthy human individuals. Data came from immunoSEQ multiplex PCR; TCRdb stores just in-frame clones and leaves some out. Here the sample spans some 2.3 million clones, approximately 95% being singletons. Sequencing was performed on naive CD4+ T cells from PBMCs. These TCRs come from a man aged 18 to 30 in good health. Some clones in this sample may be carry-over from other donors' samples. CDR3s include the opening cysteine and the closing phenylalanine or tryptophan. D genes are given only for firm matches. Expanded clones are given a class, and other clones once, few, many or no size at all.

clone_size: .; d_call: .; v_call: TRBV27; j_call: TRBJ2-1; cdr3_nt: TGTGCCAGCAGCCCTAGGGGCGGGAATAGGAATGAGCAGTTCTTC; cdr3_aa: CASSPRGGNRNEQFF
clone_size: .; d_call: .; v_call: TRBV19; j_call: TRBJ2-5; cdr3_nt: TGTGCCAGTAGTATAAGGCTAGCAGAGACCCAGTACTTC; cdr3_aa: CASSIRLAETQYF
clone_size: .; d_call: TRBD2; v_call: TRBV5-1; j_call: TRBJ2-3; cdr3_nt: TGTGCCAGCAGGATTACTAGCGGGAGTGGAGATACGCAGTATTTT; cdr3_aa: CASRITSGSGDTQYF
clone_size: .; d_call: .; v_call: TRBV9; j_call: TRBJ2-7; cdr3_nt: TGTGCCAGCAGCACCTCCGTGGGGGGCCACGAGCAGTACTTC; cdr3_aa: CASSTSVGGHEQYF
clone_size: .; d_call: TRBD2; v_call: TRBV5-1; j_call: TRBJ2-1; cdr3_nt: TGCGCCAGCAGCCTGCAGCGGGAGCAGTGGAATGAGCAGTTCTTC; cdr3_aa: CASSLQREQWNEQFF
clone_size: .; d_call: TRBD2; v_call: TRBV5-1; j_call: TRBJ2-2; cdr3_nt: TGCGCCAGCAGCCAGAGGACTAGCGGGAGGGCCACCGGGGAGCTGTTTTTT; cdr3_aa: CASSQRTSGRATGELFF
clone_size: .; d_call: TRBD1; v_call: TRBV4-2; j_call: TRBJ1-2; cdr3_nt: TGTGCCAGCAGTGCCACCGGGACAGGGGTTCTTGGCTACACCTTC; cdr3_aa: CASSATGTGVLGYTF
clone_size: few; d_call: .; v_call: TRBV20-1; j_call: TRBJ1-2; cdr3_nt: TGCAGTGCTAGAGATGCGAACACCTTC; cdr3_aa: CSARDANTF
clone_size: .; d_call: .; v_call: TRBV7-3; j_call: TRBJ2-2; cdr3_nt: TGTGCCAGCAGCTTAAGAAGCGCGAACACCGGGGAGCTGTTTTTT; cdr3_aa: CASSLRSANTGELFF
clone_size: .; d_call: .; v_call: TRBV6-1; j_call: TRBJ2-3; cdr3_nt: TGTGCCAGTGGCAGGGGCGGAGTAGATACGCAGTATTTT; cdr3_aa: CASGRGGVDTQYF
clone_size: .; d_call: .; v_call: TRBV7-3; j_call: TRBJ1-6; cdr3_nt: TGTGCCAGCAGCTTATTGGCAACAAATTCACCCCTCCACTTT; cdr3_aa: CASSLLATNSPLHF
clone_size: .; d_call: .; v_call: TRBV6-6; j_call: TRBJ2-1; cdr3_nt: TGTGCCAGCGGCGGTGGTGAGCAGTTCTTC; cdr3_aa: CASGGGEQFF
clone_size: .; d_call: .; v_call: TRBV4-1; j_call: TRBJ2-3; cdr3_nt: TGCGCCAGCAGCCACCCCCGAGACACAGATACGCAGTATTTT; cdr3_aa: CASSHPRDTDTQYF
clone_size: .; d_call: TRBD1; v_call: TRBV4-1; j_call: TRBJ1-1; cdr3_nt: TGCGCCAGCAGCCAAGATCCCTGGACAGGGTCAGGGACTGAAGCTTTCTTT; cdr3_aa: CASSQDPWTGSGTEAFF
clone_size: .; d_call: TRBD2; v_call: TRBV2; j_call: TRBJ2-1; cdr3_nt: TGTGCCAGCACGACTGGGACTAGTTCCTACAATGAGCAGTTCTTC; cdr3_aa: CASTTGTSSYNEQFF
clone_size: .; d_call: TRBD2; v_call: TRBV27; j_call: TRBJ2-1; cdr3_nt: TGTGCCAGCCATAGCGGGAGGGCCGCCTACAATGAGCAGTTCTTC; cdr3_aa: CASHSGRAAYNEQFF
clone_size: .; d_call: .; v_call: TRBV19; j_call: TRBJ1-1; cdr3_nt: TGTGCCAGTTTCCCCAGAGTGGGATATGAAGCTTTCTTT; cdr3_aa: CASFPRVGYEAFF
clone_size: .; d_call: TRBD2; v_call: TRBV6-4; j_call: TRBJ2-1; cdr3_nt: TGTGCCAGCAGGACGTCCTGGACTAGCCCCTCCAATGAGCAGTTCTTC; cdr3_aa: CASRTSWTSPSNEQFF
clone_size: .; d_call: .; v_call: TRBV4-2; j_call: TRBJ1-2; cdr3_nt: TGTGCCAGCAGCCAAGGGGACGGAGGAAACTATGGCTACACCTTC; cdr3_aa: CASSQGDGGNYGYTF
clone_size: .; d_call: .; v_call: TRBV2; j_call: TRBJ2-7; cdr3_nt: TGTGCCAGCAGCAGCGAGGGCGAGCAGTACTTC; cdr3_aa: CASSSEGEQYF
clone_size: .; d_call: .; v_call: TRBV9; j_call: TRBJ1-1; cdr3_nt: TGTGCCAGCAGCGTAAATGCTTATAACACTGAAGCTTTCTTT; cdr3_aa: CASSVNAYNTEAFF
clone_size: .; d_call: .; v_call: TRBV7-9; j_call: TRBJ2-4; cdr3_nt: TGTGCCAGCAGCTCAGTCAGGGTGCCAAACATTCAGTACTTC; cdr3_aa: CASSSVRVPNIQYF
clone_size: .; d_call: .; v_call: TRBV5-1; j_call: TRBJ1-5; cdr3_nt: TGCGCCAGCAGCCCGACCGCCTCGGGTAGCAATCAGCCCCAGCATTTT; cdr3_aa: CASSPTASGSNQPQHF
clone_size: .; d_call: .; v_call: TRBV9; j_call: TRBJ1-5; cdr3_nt: TGTGCCAGCAGCGTAGGAGGGGCAGGCAATCAGCCCCAGCATTTT; cdr3_aa: CASSVGGAGNQPQHF
clone_size: .; d_call: .; v_call: TRBV19; j_call: TRBJ1-5; cdr3_nt: TGTGCCAGTCTTCAATACATGCTTAGCAATCAGCCCCAGCATTTT; cdr3_aa: CASLQYMLSNQPQHF
clone_size: .; d_call: .; v_call: TRBV6-5; j_call: TRBJ2-7; cdr3_nt: TGTGCCAGCAGTTACACCAGGGACCCCGCCTACGAGCAGTACTTC; cdr3_aa: CASSYTRDPAYEQYF
clone_size: .; d_call: TRBD2; v_call: TRBV10-3; j_call: TRBJ2-1; cdr3_nt: TGTGCCATCAGTGGGGTTGGGGCTAGCGGGAGTAATGAGCAGTTCTTC; cdr3_aa: CAISGVGASGSNEQFF
clone_size: .; d_call: TRBD2; v_call: TRBV11-3; j_call: TRBJ2-7; cdr3_nt: TGTGCCAGCAGCTTAGGAAGGTGGGAGGGATACGAGCAGTACTTC; cdr3_aa: CASSLGRWEGYEQYF
clone_size: .; d_call: TRBD1; v_call: TRBV28; j_call: TRBJ2-3; cdr3_nt: TGTGCCAGCAGTTTTACCCCCGCGACAGGGAATACGCAGTATTTT; cdr3_aa: CASSFTPATGNTQYF
clone_size: .; d_call: .; v_call: TRBV19; j_call: TRBJ2-1; cdr3_nt: TGTGCCAGTAGTAAGGGACACCAAGGGTACAATGAGCAGTTCTTC; cdr3_aa: CASSKGHQGYNEQFF
clone_size: .; d_call: .; v_call: TRBV2; j_call: TRBJ1-2; cdr3_nt: TGTGCCAGCACGGGGGGGTTGGGATATGGCTACACCTTC; cdr3_aa: CASTGGLGYGYTF
clone_size: .; d_call: .; v_call: TRBV2; j_call: TRBJ2-7; cdr3_nt: TGTGCCAGCAGATATGGACGGGAGACCTACGAGCAGTACTTC; cdr3_aa: CASRYGRETYEQYF
clone_size: .; d_call: TRBD2; v_call: TRBV9; j_call: TRBJ2-3; cdr3_nt: TGTGCCAGCAGCGTATCGACTAGCGGGAGTAGCACAGATACGCAGTATTTT; cdr3_aa: CASSVSTSGSSTDTQYF
clone_size: .; d_call: TRBD2; v_call: TRBV19; j_call: TRBJ2-3; cdr3_nt: TGTGCCAGTAGTATAGGACCCCCAGCGGGAGGGACAGATACGCAGTATTTT; cdr3_aa: CASSIGPPAGGTDTQYF
clone_size: .; d_call: .; v_call: TRBV6-1; j_call: TRBJ2-5; cdr3_nt: TGTGCCAGCAGTGAAGCAAACCAGTTTCGTGAGACCCAGTACTTC; cdr3_aa: CASSEANQFRETQYF
clone_size: .; d_call: .; v_call: TRBV28; j_call: TRBJ1-2; cdr3_nt: TGTGCCAGCTGGGATTCTGTAAAGTGGCTTGGCTACACCTTC; cdr3_aa: CASWDSVKWLGYTF
clone_size: .; d_call: .; v_call: TRBV15; j_call: TRBJ2-3; cdr3_nt: TGTGCCACCAGCGCTTCCCTGACAGTGGCAGATACGCAGTATTTT; cdr3_aa: CATSASLTVADTQYF
clone_size: .; d_call: .; v_call: TRBV4-2; j_call: TRBJ1-1; cdr3_nt: TGTGCCAGCAGCCGTTCGGGGGAAAAAACTGAAGCTTTCTTT; cdr3_aa: CASSRSGEKTEAFF
clone_size: once; d_call: TRBD2; v_call: TRBV7-9; j_call: TRBJ2-5; cdr3_nt: TGTGCCAGCAGCCCAGGGCGGGGGGCAGTTTTACAAGAGACCCAGTACTTC; cdr3_aa: CASSPGRGAVLQETQYF
clone_size: .; d_call: .; v_call: TRBV6-1; j_call: TRBJ2-7; cdr3_nt: TGTGCCAGCAGTGATCAGTGGAACTCCTACGAGCAGTACTTC; cdr3_aa: CASSDQWNSYEQYF
clone_size: .; d_call: .; v_call: TRBV18; j_call: TRBJ2-5; cdr3_nt: TGTGCCAGCTCACCGGTTGGAGAGACCCAGTACTTC; cdr3_aa: CASSPVGETQYF
clone_size: .; d_call: .; v_call: TRBV27; j_call: TRBJ2-2; cdr3_nt: TGTGCCAGCAGTTTATTAGCCGGGGAGCTGTTTTTT; cdr3_aa: CASSLLAGELFF
clone_size: .; d_call: .; v_call: TRBV10-2; j_call: TRBJ2-1; cdr3_nt: TGCGCCAGCAGTGAGTCTCCGGTTCTTTACTTTGAGCAGTTCTTC; cdr3_aa: CASSESPVLYFEQFF
clone_size: .; d_call: .; v_call: TRBV2; j_call: TRBJ1-1; cdr3_nt: TGTGCCAGCAGTGGTGAAGGCGGGAACACTGAAGCTTTCTTT; cdr3_aa: CASSGEGGNTEAFF
clone_size: .; d_call: .; v_call: TRBV19; j_call: TRBJ1-5; cdr3_nt: TGTGCCAGTAGTCCAATCCCCGCGGACAGCAATCAGCCCCAGCATTTT; cdr3_aa: CASSPIPADSNQPQHF
clone_size: .; d_call: TRBD1; v_call: TRBV27; j_call: TRBJ1-2; cdr3_nt: TGTGCCAGCAGGGGGACAGGAGTTTTGTATGGCTACACCTTC; cdr3_aa: CASRGTGVLYGYTF
clone_size: .; d_call: .; v_call: TRBV5-5; j_call: TRBJ1-5; cdr3_nt: TGTGCCAGCAGCTTGTCGCAGGGCAATCAGCCCCAGCATTTT; cdr3_aa: CASSLSQGNQPQHF
clone_size: .; d_call: TRBD2; v_call: TRBV4-1; j_call: TRBJ2-4; cdr3_nt: TGCGCCAGCAGCCAAGGTCTACTAGCGGGGTCCAAAAACATTCAGTACTTC; cdr3_aa: CASSQGLLAGSKNIQYF
clone_size: once; d_call: .; v_call: TRBV6-6; j_call: TRBJ2-4; cdr3_nt: TGTGCCAGCAGCCTTTCCCTAGCCAAAAACATTCAGTACTTC; cdr3_aa: CASSLSLAKNIQYF
clone_size: once; d_call: TRBD1; v_call: TRBV4-3; j_call: TRBJ2-7; cdr3_nt: TGCGCCAGCAGCCATTACCGGGACAGGGGATACGAGCAGTACTTC; cdr3_aa: CASSHYRDRGYEQYF
clone_size: .; d_call: .; v_call: TRBV6-5; j_call: TRBJ1-4; cdr3_nt: TGTGCCAGCAGCAGAGGAGGGCTGACAGAAAAACTGTTTTTT; cdr3_aa: CASSRGGLTEKLFF
clone_size: .; d_call: TRBD1; v_call: TRBV18; j_call: TRBJ1-4; cdr3_nt: TGTGCCAGCTCACCACCGAATGGCAGGGGGAATGAAAAACTGTTTTTT; cdr3_aa: CASSPPNGRGNEKLFF
clone_size: few; d_call: TRBD1; v_call: TRBV5-4; j_call: TRBJ1-2; cdr3_nt: TGTGCCAGCAGCGTCGACAGGGGAGATAACTATGGCTACACCTTC; cdr3_aa: CASSVDRGDNYGYTF
clone_size: .; d_call: TRBD2; v_call: TRBV29-1; j_call: TRBJ2-2; cdr3_nt: TGCAGCGTCCGAGGGACTAGCGGGCCAGGGGACACCGGGGAGCTGTTTTTT; cdr3_aa: CSVRGTSGPGDTGELFF
clone_size: .; d_call: .; v_call: TRBV5-4; j_call: TRBJ1-2; cdr3_nt: TGTGCCAGCAGCTACCACACAGAATATGGCTACACCTTC; cdr3_aa: CASSYHTEYGYTF